A selection of T cell receptor beta chains follows, all from one sample in a study of blood T cell repertoires in COVID-19. Generated by immunoSEQ multiplex PCR, the TCRdb table keeps only in-frame clones and is missing some. The sample includes tens of thousands of clones, around 88% of them seen just once. Specimen: peripheral blood. These receptors were taken from an older man with acute or convalescent COVID-19. The CDR3 runs from the conserved cysteine through the conserved F or W.

>TRBJ2-7|TRBV27
CASSLGGPYEQYF
>TRBJ2-2|TRBV7-8
CASSRGLAGVGTGELFF
>TRBJ2-5|TRBV29-1
CSVSKPGGAQYF
>TRBJ2-1|TRBV7-2
CASSSGLAGVEEQFF
>TRBJ1-5|TRBV7-6
CASSLDDYSNQPQHF
>TRBJ1-2|TRBV14
CASSQVTGGDGYTF
>TRBJ2-1|TRBV20-1
CSASAPGLSGAEQFF
>TRBJ2-2|TRBV3-1/TRBV3-2
CASSRRDGGGPGELFF
>TRBJ2-1|TRBV5-4
CASSLVASGTPSYNEQFF
>TRBJ2-3|TRBV7-3
CASSLMSADTQYF
>TRBJ1-4|TRBV1
CTSSHGTGGSQNEKLFF
>TRBJ1-2|TRBV4-2
CASSQDPSAAVNGYTF
>TRBJ2-5|TRBV2
CASRPGLAVQETQYF
>TRBJ1-4|TRBV18
CASSLRQPNEKLFF
>TRBJ2-3|TRBV3-1/TRBV3-2
CASSRGASASTDTQYF
>TRBJ2-7|TRBV5-6
CASSRRGRNEQYF
>TRBJ1-2|TRBV5-1
CASSLGGNYGYTF
>TRBJ2-1|TRBV12-3/TRBV12-4
CASRQLAGGGFF
>TRBJ1-3|TRBV2
CASSRWSGYDSGNTIYF
>TRBJ2-5|TRBV29-1
CSVDLFGGQETQYF
>TRBJ1-2|TRBV5-1
CASSLALVGQGAQGYGYTF
>TRBJ2-7|TRBV5-4
CASSLIVGGEQYF
>TRBJ2-7|TRBV20-1
CSASFSGRLEQYF
>TRBJ1-6|TRBV9
CASSAGQHNSPLHF
>TRBJ1-2|TRBV27
CAGSLQGMYGYTF
>TRBJ1-6|TRBV3-1/TRBV3-2
CASKESSYNSPLHF
>TRBJ2-1|TRBV9
CASSGRDSLEQFF
>TRBJ1-2|TRBV7-9
CASSSNDLGYGYTF
>TRBJ2-1|TRBV12-3/TRBV12-4
CASTTSGYNEQFF
>TRBJ1-6|TRBV29-1
CSVDAKQGENSPLHF
>TRBJ1-1|TRBV4-3
CASSQDRGYTEAFF
>TRBJ2-2|TRBV4-3
CASSQRLRTSGSWAGELFF
>TRBJ2-7|TRBV20-1
CSASRITSSYEQYF
>TRBJ1-2|TRBV27
CASRVTAFYGYTF
>TRBJ2-2|TRBV6-2/TRBV6-3
CASSQRRAGADGELFF
>TRBJ2-3|TRBV28
CASSWTSGRTDTQYF
>TRBJ1-6|TRBV20-1
CSASRGGGSPLHF
>TRBJ1-1|TRBV29-1
CSVEEGRAEAFF
>TRBJ2-7|TRBV15
CATSRDRGMTTYEQYF
>TRBJ1-1|TRBV2
CASRSRTSMNTEAFF
>TRBJ2-2|TRBV6-2/TRBV6-3
CASSYLRPGELFF
>TRBJ1-1|TRBV4-2
CASSQPQVNTEAFF
>TRBJ2-5|TRBV19
CASSFTSQETQYF
>TRBJ2-5|TRBV5-1
CASSLGQAVETQYF
>TRBJ2-7|TRBV29-1
CSVKGGLEQYF
>TRBJ2-5|TRBV9
CARSGGGGPQETQYF
>TRBJ2-5|TRBV7-8
CASSPTGTSFHF
>TRBJ1-2|TRBV28
CASSSSRGYTF
>TRBJ1-5|TRBV7-2
CASRAKGGGDQPQHF
>TRBJ1-5|TRBV28
CASRSGIDHPQHF
>TRBJ2-3|TRBV9
CASSKDGQTDTQYF
>TRBJ2-3|TRBV5-8
CASSLGLAGVRDTQYF
>TRBJ2-2|TRBV7-2
CASSVYTGGAFGELFF